In its sample, the clone carrying this TCR beta chain was seen once. Its antigen is undetermined. The data were obtained in a study of CD8+CD57+ T cells in acquired aplastic anemia. Study-wide results and caveats: Patients shared under 30 CD8+ CDR3 sequences with controls.

Germline-derived CDR1 and CDR2 are SGHVS and FQNEAQ. The CDR3 loop spans 16 amino acids. V shed 2 bases and J 4 bases; nucleotides not matched to a gene: 9. Using genomic DNA as the template, TCR beta VDJ and CDR3 profiling was carried out. TCRdb recomputed calls from the reads with MiXCR, one row per CDR3 protein. This sample has 350,000 to 450,000 distinct CDR3 sequences, with about two thirds found just once. This chain links TRBV7-8 with TRBJ2-3, with 7 bases lining up with TRBD2. The sample taken for sequencing was sorted CD4+, CD8+, or CD8+CD57+ T cells (not recorded which) from PBMCs. The TCR originated in a human donor in good health, serving as a control. This CDR3 is CASSLRDGGYADTQYF. The CDR3 nucleotides are TGTGCCAGCAGCTTAAGAGACGGGGGGTACGCAGATACGCAGTATTTT.